The 12 T cell receptor beta chains in this list originate from one sample, sequenced in a study of blood T cell repertoires in COVID-19 (dated by TCRdb to the early 2020s). The library was produced with the immunoSEQ multiplex PCR assay. This is the immuneACCESS table as TCRdb keeps it, with only in-frame sequences that have V and J called. A part of the clones is gone; compared with another copy, unresolved V genes explain less than half, and the rest is unexplained. For this sample there are 350,000 to 450,000 clones; about 87% appear just once. Approximately 1.9% of the sample lies in the top ten. The sequenced sample was PBMCs or T cells enriched from blood (not recorded which). The receptors here all came from a man aged 35 to 55 in a cohort exposed to, infected with or recovered from COVID-19 (not recorded which).

This clone is a singleton in its sample. This rearrangement joins TRBV6-5 to TRBJ2-1, with 14 bases matching TRBD2. With 6 bases clipped from V and 2 bases from J, the junction kept 0 bases outside the gene matches. CDR1 and CDR2 (germline): MNHEY, SVGAGI. This CDR3 spans 15 amino acids. In DNA, the CDR3 is TGTGCCAGCAGGACTAGCGGGAGGGCCTACAATGAGCAGTTCTTC. This gives the protein CASRTSGRAYNEQFF.

This clone was counted a single time. The CDR3 is CASSGGRTQYF. Here the CDR3 DNA reads TGTGCCAGCAGTGGAGGGCGGACCCAGTACTTC. The chain uses TRBV2 and TRBJ2-5, with D possibly being TRBD2 (5 bases). Germline lookup yields CDR1 SNHLY and CDR2 FYNNEI. CDR3 length equals 11 residues. V shed 4 bases and J shed 7 bases, with 7 bases lying between them.

DNA for the CDR3: TGTGCCAGCAACCTAAAGGGGGGGCTTGGGGAGACCCAGTACTTC. Protein sequence: CASNLKGGLGETQYF. The chain recombines TRBV9 with TRBJ2-5, with D possibly being TRBD2 (7 bases). The germline V gene has CDR1 SGDLS and CDR2 YYNGEE. The CDR3 runs to 15 residues. V was cut by 6 bases and J by 5 bases, with 20 bases left in between.

CDR3 region: CASSQDGGDEKLFF. The CDR3 nucleotides read TGTGCCAGCAGCCAAGATGGGGGGGATGAAAAACTGTTTTTT. The rearrangement links TRBV3-1 (or the pseudogene TRBV3-2) to TRBJ1-4; tentatively, D is TRBD1 (5 bases). Germline loops: CDR1 LGHDT, CDR2 YNNKEL (reference sequence). V was pared by 0 bases and J by 6 bases, with 8 bases between. This CDR3 comprises 14 residues.

The genes are TRBV28 and TRBJ1-4; D unresolved. CDR3 length: 13 amino acids. CDR1 and CDR2 from the germline V gene are MDHEN and SYDVKM. With 7 bases removed from V and 7 bases from J, the gap between germline ends came to 13 bases. CDR3 amino acids: CASMGAGLEKLFF. CDR3 coding DNA: TGTGCCAGCATGGGTGCGGGCCTTGAAAAACTGTTTTTT.

V gene TRBV5-1 combines with J gene TRBJ2-7; 8 nucleotides agree with TRBD1. CDR3 size: 16 residues. The germline CDR1 and CDR2 sequences are SGHRS and YFSETQ. With 4 bases clipped from V and 4 bases from J, the junction kept 13 bases outside the gene matches. This CDR3 reads CASSNDPGTGTYEQYF. The DNA of the CDR3 is TGCGCCAGCAGCAACGACCCCGGGACAGGAACTTACGAGCAGTACTTC.

The chain recombines TRBV6-5 with TRBJ1-1; D is perhaps TRBD1 (5 bases). Germline V gene data show CDR1 as MNHEY and CDR2 as SVGAGI. The CDR3 has 14 amino acids. V lost 10 bases to trimming and J lost 6 bases, with 21 bases between them. CDR3 nucleotide sequence: TGTGCCACCCGACGGGGGGTCGGTATAGCTGAAGCTTTCTTT. The encoded protein is CATRRGVGIAEAFF.

There are many counts of this clone. V and J are TRBV28 and TRBJ2-5; TRBD2 aligns across 11 bases. After removal of 6 bases from V and 5 bases from J, the junction contained 5 bases not matched to a gene. The germline V gene has CDR1 MDHEN and CDR2 SYDVKM. CDR3 size: 14 residues. The CDR3 bases are TGTGCCAGCAGCACTAGCGGGAGCGTGGAGACCCAGTACTTC. As protein: CASSTSGSVETQYF.

CDR3 coding DNA: TGCAGTGCTAGTGCGTACAGCATGAACTATGGCTACACCTTC. This sequence encodes CSASAYSMNYGYTF. The genes are TRBV20-1 and TRBJ1-2, with unresolved D. Trimming left V 3 bases short and J 2 bases short, with 13 bases between. This CDR3 comprises 14 residues. CDR1 DFQATT and CDR2 SNEGSKA come from the germline V gene (reference sequence).

The V gene is TRBV3-1 (or the pseudogene TRBV3-2), the J gene TRBJ2-5, with 10 bases fitting TRBD2. V lost 1 base, J lost 4 bases, and 9 bases stayed unmatched. Germline CDR1 LGHDT, CDR2 YNNKEL (reference sequence). CDR3 size: 17 residues. In nucleotides, the CDR3 is TGTGCCAGCAGCCAAGTAAACAGCGGGAGGGGTGGAGAGACCCAGTACTTC. Its translation is CASSQVNSGRGGETQYF.

The chain combines TRBV2 with TRBJ1-6, with 7 bases fitting TRBD1. Germline V CDR1 and CDR2: SNHLY, FYNNEI. The CDR3 is 13 residues long. V lost 5 bases and J lost 9; bases outside the gene matches: 4. CDR3 DNA sequence: TGTGCCAGCAGTCAGGGGGAAAGTTCACCCCTCCACTTT. Encoded protein: CASSQGESSPLHF. Drawing the rest from reference TRBV2 and TRBJ1-6, the complete variable domain is EPEVTQTPSHQVTQMGQEVILRCVPISNHLYFYWYRQILGQKVEFLVSFYNNEISEKSEIFDDQFSVERPDGSNFTLKIRSTKLEDSAMYFCASSQGESSPLHFGNGTRLTVT.

V usage is TRBV11-2 and J usage is TRBJ1-1; a weak D match, TRBD1 (6 bases). V gave up 4 bases and J gave up 5 bases, with 17 bases separating them. Germline V gene sequence: CDR1 SGHAT, CDR2 FQNNGV. This CDR3 has 15 amino acids. The CDR3 loop is CASSSIQGRGTEAFF. The CDR3 region has the DNA TGTGCCAGCAGCTCCATACAGGGAAGGGGGACTGAAGCTTTCTTT. Complete variable domain (other parts from reference TRBV11-2 and TRBJ1-1): EAGVAQSPRYKIIEKRQSVAFWCNPISGHATLYWYQQILGQGPKLLIQFQNNGVVDDSQLPKDRFSAERLKGVDSTLKIQPAKLEDSAVYLCASSSIQGRGTEAFFGQGTRLTVV.